Described below is a single T cell receptor beta chain sequence and its context. Its antigen specificity is not known. The input lacks base qualities; no much larger clone sits a single base away. This entry belongs to a study of blood T cell repertoires in COVID-19 (dated by TCRdb to about 2020). Study-wide context: Collaborator samples came from the United States, Italy and Spain and covered acute and convalescent phases of COVID-19. The prospective study material was composed of cDNA or gDNA derived from T cells, B-cell-depleted T cells, or PBMCs. The dataset comprised deeply sampled blood TCRbeta repertoires from subjects exposed to, actively infected with, or recovered from COVID-19. The repertoires were released in a freely available public database meant as a resource for research on the immune response to SARS-CoV-2. Samples came from the ongoing ImmuneRACE study (first 160 participants) plus 1,254 subjects from 6 global collaborators. The sample metadata nearly always contained a de-identified subject ID, COVID-19 status, age in years and sex. HLA class I and class II types, where available, came from metadata supplied by the sample provider rather than from assay-based typing. Overall study results and their limits: Clinical and demographic metadata were provided uncurated, with the amount varying by source and participant.

Whole blood was collected in K2EDTA tubes by collaborating institutions according to the institutions' own protocols. For TCRbeta analysis, collaborators shipped samples as frozen whole blood, isolated PBMCs, or DNA extracted from either of those sample types. TCRbeta CDR3 regions were amplified from genomic DNA by means of the immunoSEQ Assay, a bias-controlled multiplex PCR. From the authors' description of their analysis: Within the assay, amplification of reference gene primers was used to estimate how many nucleated cells each sample contained. To quantify the absolute abundance of each unique TCRbeta CDR3 rearrangement, sequence reads were collapsed and filtered. For each sample, productive Simpson clonality was calculated as the square root of Simpson's diversity index over productive rearrangements. Sourced from immuneACCESS, this table was stored by TCRdb with only in-frame sequences that have V and J called. A share of the clones is absent; for the studies checked, an unresolved V gene accounts for under half, and the remainder has no known explanation. The DNA gave D and trimming, while V, J and clone size come from that table. In this sample the table shows around 98,000 clones, approximately 84% of which occur a single time. The biggest ten clones account for around 15% of the sample.

The sequence was collected from a woman aged 60-75 years with acute or convalescent COVID-19. Sequencing used peripheral blood.

DNA sequence: TGCGCCAGCAGCCAAGAGCTTCGACAGGGCGGTGGCTACACCTTC. This sequence encodes CASSQELRQGGGYTF. Recombination linked TRBV4-1 to TRBJ1-2; 7 central nucleotides agree with TRBD1. The junction shows trimming of 0 bases on V and 7 bases on J, and the gene matches do not reach 8 bases of it. The CDR3 holds 15 amino acids from the cysteine to the phenylalanine. Of the read, only the CDR3 DNA is kept; its 45 bases are in frame from base 1. Taken from the germline V gene, the CDR1 and CDR2 loops are MGHRA and YSYEKL.